This paragraph reports one TCR beta chain. In the PCR, 60 Vbeta and 13 Jbeta primers were used. Assay used: immunoSEQ multiplex PCR; TCRdb lists only in-frame clones, some missing. The data hold roughly 140,000 clones, with about 80% observed a single time. This sample is part of a study of cytomegalovirus exposure and HLA in healthy donors. The CDR3 is 11 residues long. Deletions cut 8 bases from V and 7 bases from J, with 8 bases between. In germline, CDR1 is MDHEN, CDR2 SYDVKM. The J gene is TRBJ2-2, the V gene TRBV28; D ambiguous. The sequencing input was PBMCs. The sequence came from a man aged 30 to 39 in good health and CMV-seropositive. The CDR3 DNA reads as TGTGCCAGCTTACAACGCGGGGAGCTGTTTTTT. This sequence encodes CASLQRGELFF.